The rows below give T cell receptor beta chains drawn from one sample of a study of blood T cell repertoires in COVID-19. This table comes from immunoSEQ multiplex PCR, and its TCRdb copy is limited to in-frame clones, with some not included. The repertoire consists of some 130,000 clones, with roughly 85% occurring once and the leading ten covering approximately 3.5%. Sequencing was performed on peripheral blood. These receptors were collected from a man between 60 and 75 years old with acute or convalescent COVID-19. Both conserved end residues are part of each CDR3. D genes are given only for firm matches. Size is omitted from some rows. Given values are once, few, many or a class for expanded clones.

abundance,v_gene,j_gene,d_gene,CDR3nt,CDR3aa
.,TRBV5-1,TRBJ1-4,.,TGCGCCAGCAGCTTGGTGGGGGGGCAAGGTGGAAAACTGTTTTTT,CASSLVGGQGGKLFF
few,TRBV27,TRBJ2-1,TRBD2,TGTGCCAGTTGGCCGACTAGCGGGAGCCTTTACAATGAGCAGTTCTTC,CASWPTSGSLYNEQFF
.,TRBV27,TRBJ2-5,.,TGTGCCAGCAGTCCAGGGGTAGGGACCCAGTACTTC,CASSPGVGTQYF
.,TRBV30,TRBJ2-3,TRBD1,TGTGCCTGGAGCAGGCCGGGACAGGGACCAGATACGCAGTATTTT,CAWSRPGQGPDTQYF
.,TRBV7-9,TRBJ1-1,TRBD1,TGTGCCAGCAGCATCGGACAGGGCCTGACTGCTTTCTTT,CASSIGQGLTAFF
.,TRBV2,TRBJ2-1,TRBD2,TGTGCCAGCAGTCCGTTAGCGGGAGGAACCTACAATGAGCAGTTCTTC,CASSPLAGGTYNEQFF
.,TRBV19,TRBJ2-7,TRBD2,TGTGCCAGTAGTATGCGCGGGGGTCGCTCCTACGAGCAGTACTTC,CASSMRGGRSYEQYF
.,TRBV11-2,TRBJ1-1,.,TGTGCCAGCAGCTTAGATGGTTTGAATAGGAACACTGAAGCTTTCTTT,CASSLDGLNRNTEAFF
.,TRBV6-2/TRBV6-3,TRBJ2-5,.,TGTGCCAGCAGTGGGCTAGCCCGCAGGGAGACCCAGTACTTC,CASSGLARRETQYF
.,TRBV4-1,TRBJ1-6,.,TGCGCCAGCAGCCAAGGGGGGCTGAGCAATTCACCCCTCCACTTT,CASSQGGLSNSPLHF
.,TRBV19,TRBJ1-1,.,TGTGCCAGTAGTTCCGACAGGTCTACGCAGCCTTTCTTT,CASSSDRSTQPFF
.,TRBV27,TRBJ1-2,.,TGTGCCAGCAGTTTATCCGGCGGGAGCTATGGCTACACCTTC,CASSLSGGSYGYTF
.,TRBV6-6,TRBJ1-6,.,TGTGCCAGCAGTCCGCTTGGGCCCTATAATTCACCCCTCCACTTT,CASSPLGPYNSPLHF
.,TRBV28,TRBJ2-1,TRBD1,TGTGCCAGCAGCAGGACAGGGGGCAGGGGAAATGAGCAGTTCTTC,CASSRTGGRGNEQFF
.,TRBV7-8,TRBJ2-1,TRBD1,TGTGCCAGCAGCTTGGGGACAGTCAATGAGCAGTTCTTC,CASSLGTVNEQFF
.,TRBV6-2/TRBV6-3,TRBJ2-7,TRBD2,TGTGCCAGCAGTCAACTGACTAGCCTAAGATATTCCTACGAGCAGTACTTC,CASSQLTSLRYSYEQYF
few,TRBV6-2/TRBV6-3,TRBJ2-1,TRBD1,TGTGCCAGCAGTTACTCAGGGACAGGGAGCAATGAGCAGTTCTTC,CASSYSGTGSNEQFF
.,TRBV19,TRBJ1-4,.,TGTGCCAGTAGTATAGGTGCGGGAGAAACTAGTGAAAAACTGTTTTTT,CASSIGAGETSEKLFF
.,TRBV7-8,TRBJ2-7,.,TGTGCCAGCACCATGGATCTTACAGGGTTTGACGAGCAGTACTTC,CASTMDLTGFDEQYF
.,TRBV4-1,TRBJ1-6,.,TGCGCCAGCAGCGGGACTGGAAATTCACCCCTCCACTTT,CASSGTGNSPLHF
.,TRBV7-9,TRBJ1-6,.,TGTGCCAGCAGCTTAGCTTCAGTTAATTCACCCCTCCACTTT,CASSLASVNSPLHF
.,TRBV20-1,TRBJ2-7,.,TGCAGTGCCGACTCGACAGGCGAGCAGTACTTC,CSADSTGEQYF
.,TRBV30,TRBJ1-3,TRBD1,TGTGCCTGGAGTAGGGACAGACTTGGAAACACCATATATTTT,CAWSRDRLGNTIYF
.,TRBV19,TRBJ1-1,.,TGTGCCAGTAGCCCCTTGGGGCACCCGAACACTGAAGCTTTCTTT,CASSPLGHPNTEAFF
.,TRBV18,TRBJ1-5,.,TGTGCCAGCTCGGAAGCCACGGTAGGACTCAATCAGCCCCAGCATTTT,CASSEATVGLNQPQHF